These T cell receptor beta chains were read from a single sample in a study of tumor-infiltrating lymphocytes in localized non-small cell lung cancer. Measured with immunoSEQ multiplex PCR; TCRdb has only the in-frame clones, and not every one. The sample lists 15,000 to 20,000 clones, over 35% occurring once. The sample taken for sequencing was lung tumor tissue. The receptors shown here come from a human donor with non-small cell lung cancer. CDR3s include the opening cysteine and the closing phenylalanine or tryptophan. D genes are given only for firm matches. Size is stated for part of the rows, as once, few or many counts, or as a class when the clone is expanded.

NA	once	TRBV5-8	TRBJ2-5	TGTGCCAGCAGCTTTGGATCCTCCGGGGTGCGCCAAGAGACCCAGTACTTC	CASSFGSSGVRQETQYF
NA	few	TRBV11-3	TRBJ2-2	TGTGCCAGCAGCTTATTCACCGGGGAGCTGTTTTTT	CASSLFTGELFF
NA	NA	TRBV4-3	TRBJ2-5	TGCGCCAGCAGCCAAGCGACAGGCAAAGAGACCCAGTACTTC	CASSQATGKETQYF
TRBD1	NA	TRBV7-3	TRBJ2-5	TGTGCCAGCAGCTTATCGGCAGGGGGTGGCCAAGAGACCCAGTACTTC	CASSLSAGGGQETQYF
NA	few	TRBV5-1	TRBJ2-7	TGCGCCAGCAGCCGGGGAGCCAGCTACGAGCAGTACTTC	CASSRGASYEQYF
NA	NA	TRBV5-1	TRBJ1-5	TGCGCCAGCAGCTTGGAGGGGAACAATCAGCCCCAGCATTTT	CASSLEGNNQPQHF
NA	NA	TRBV4-2	TRBJ2-1	TGTGCCAGCAGCCAAGATTTTTGGCAGGGTAGTATCAATGAGCAGTTCTTC	CASSQDFWQGSINEQFF
NA	few	TRBV7-6	TRBJ2-3	TGTGCCAGCAGCTCTAACGTGGGAGTCTCAGATACGCAGTATTTT	CASSSNVGVSDTQYF
NA	few	TRBV9	TRBJ2-6	TGTGCCAGCAGAGGTTCTGGGGCCAACGTCCTGACTTTC	CASRGSGANVLTF
TRBD1	few	TRBV7-8	TRBJ1-2	TGTGCCAGCAGGACCGGGACAGGGTATGGCTACACCTTC	CASRTGTGYGYTF
NA	NA	TRBV7-6	TRBJ2-3	TGTGCCAGCAGCTTAGCACCCGGGACCCTGCCCGATACGCAGTATTTT	CASSLAPGTLPDTQYF
NA	NA	TRBV7-6	TRBJ1-2	TGTGCCAGCAGCTTATCTCGGGGGAGAGTCGGCTACACCTTC	CASSLSRGRVGYTF
NA	medium-sized	TRBV4-1	TRBJ1-6	TGCGCCAGCAGCCAAGAAGTGACGGGGAATTCACCCCTCCACTTT	CASSQEVTGNSPLHF
TRBD1	few	TRBV7-2	TRBJ1-1	TGTGCCAGCAGCTTAAGACAGGGTAACACTGAAGCTTTCTTT	CASSLRQGNTEAFF
NA	NA	TRBV6-5	TRBJ1-6	TGTGCCAGCAGTACCCGGGCACGAAATTCACCCCTCCACTTT	CASSTRARNSPLHF